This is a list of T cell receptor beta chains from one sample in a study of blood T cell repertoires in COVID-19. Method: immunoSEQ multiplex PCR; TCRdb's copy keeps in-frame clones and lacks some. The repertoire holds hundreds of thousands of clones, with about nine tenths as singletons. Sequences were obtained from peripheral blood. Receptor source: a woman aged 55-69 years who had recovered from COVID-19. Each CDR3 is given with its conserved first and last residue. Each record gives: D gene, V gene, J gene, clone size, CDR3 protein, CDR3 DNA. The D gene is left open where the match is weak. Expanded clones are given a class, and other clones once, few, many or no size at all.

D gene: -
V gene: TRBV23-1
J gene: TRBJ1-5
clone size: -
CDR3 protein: CASAVPGQWSNQPQHF
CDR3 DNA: TGCGCCAGCGCCGTCCCCGGACAGTGGAGCAATCAGCCCCAGCATTTT

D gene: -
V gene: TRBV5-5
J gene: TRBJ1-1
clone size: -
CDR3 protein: CASSLDGGRRTEAFF
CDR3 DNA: TGTGCCAGCAGCTTGGACGGGGGTAGAAGGACTGAAGCTTTCTTT

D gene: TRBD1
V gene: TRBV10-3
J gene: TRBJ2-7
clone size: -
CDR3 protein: CAISERVWAGGSSYEQYF
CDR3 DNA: TGTGCCATCAGTGAGAGAGTTTGGGCAGGGGGAAGCTCCTACGAGCAGTACTTC

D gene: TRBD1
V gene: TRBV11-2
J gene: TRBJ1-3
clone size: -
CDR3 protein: CASSETGGSGNTIYF
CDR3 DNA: TGTGCCAGCAGCGAAACAGGGGGGTCTGGAAACACCATATATTTT

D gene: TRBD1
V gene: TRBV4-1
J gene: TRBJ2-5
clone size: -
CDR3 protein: CASSLRTGVETQYF
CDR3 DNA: TGCGCCAGCAGCCTAAGGACAGGGGTGGAGACCCAGTACTTC

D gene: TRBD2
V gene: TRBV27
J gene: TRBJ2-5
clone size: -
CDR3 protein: CASSSRRLAGGKETQYF
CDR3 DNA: TGTGCCAGCAGTTCGCGGCGGCTAGCGGGGGGAAAAGAGACCCAGTACTTC

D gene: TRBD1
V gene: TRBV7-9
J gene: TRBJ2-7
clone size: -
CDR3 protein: CASSQTPVGQGAFYEQYF
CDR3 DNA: TGTGCCAGCAGCCAGACCCCGGTGGGACAGGGGGCCTTCTACGAGCAGTACTTC

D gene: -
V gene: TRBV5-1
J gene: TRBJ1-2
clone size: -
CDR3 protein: CASSLVKQNYGYTF
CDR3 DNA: TGCGCCAGCAGCTTGGTGAAACAGAACTATGGCTACACCTTC

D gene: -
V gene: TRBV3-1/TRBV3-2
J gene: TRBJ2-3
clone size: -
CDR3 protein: CASSQEPSSRARDTQYF
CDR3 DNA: TGTGCCAGCAGCCAAGAACCCTCATCTCGAGCCCGGGATACGCAGTATTTT

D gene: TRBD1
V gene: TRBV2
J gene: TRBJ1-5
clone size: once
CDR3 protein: CASRTGTAPYSNQPQHF
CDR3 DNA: TGTGCCAGCAGGACGGGGACAGCCCCTTATAGCAATCAGCCCCAGCATTTT

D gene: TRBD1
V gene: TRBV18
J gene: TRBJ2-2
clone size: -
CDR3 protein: CASSPGRQGNTGELFF
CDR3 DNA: TGTGCCAGCTCACCGGGGCGACAGGGTAACACCGGGGAGCTGTTTTTT

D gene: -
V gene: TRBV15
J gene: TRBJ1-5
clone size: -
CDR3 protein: CATIGEYSNQPQHF
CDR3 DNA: TGTGCCACCATCGGGGAGTATAGCAATCAGCCCCAGCATTTT

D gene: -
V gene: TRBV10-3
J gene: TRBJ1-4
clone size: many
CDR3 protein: CAISESEDRREKLFF
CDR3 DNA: TGTGCCATCAGTGAGTCTGAAGACAGGCGCGAAAAACTGTTTTTT

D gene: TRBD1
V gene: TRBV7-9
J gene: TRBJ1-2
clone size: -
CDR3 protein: CASSLTGTGYTF
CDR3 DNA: TGTGCCAGCAGCTTGACAGGGACTGGCTACACCTTC

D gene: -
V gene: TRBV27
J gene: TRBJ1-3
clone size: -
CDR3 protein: CASSFGGPGNTIYF
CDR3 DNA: TGTGCCAGCAGTTTTGGAGGGCCTGGAAACACCATATATTTT

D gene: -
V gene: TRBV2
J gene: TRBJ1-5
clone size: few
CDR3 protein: CASSAPEVSNQPQHF
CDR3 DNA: TGTGCCAGCAGCGCTCCTGAGGTTAGCAATCAGCCCCAGCATTTT

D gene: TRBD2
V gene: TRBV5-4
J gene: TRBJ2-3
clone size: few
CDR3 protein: CASGRTRAPDTQYF
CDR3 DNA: TGTGCCAGCGGAAGGACTAGGGCCCCAGATACGCAGTATTTT

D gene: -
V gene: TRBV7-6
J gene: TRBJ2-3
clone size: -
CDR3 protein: CASSLDIGRDTQYF
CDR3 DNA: TGTGCCAGCAGCTTAGATATTGGGAGAGATACGCAGTATTTT

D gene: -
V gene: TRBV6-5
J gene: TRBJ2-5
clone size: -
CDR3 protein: CASRPGLPPGETQYF
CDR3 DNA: TGTGCCAGCAGGCCCGGGTTGCCCCCTGGGGAGACCCAGTACTTC

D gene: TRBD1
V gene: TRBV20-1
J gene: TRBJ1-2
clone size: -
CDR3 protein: CSASQGAGSYGYTF
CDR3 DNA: TGCAGTGCTAGTCAGGGGGCAGGGTCCTATGGCTACACCTTC

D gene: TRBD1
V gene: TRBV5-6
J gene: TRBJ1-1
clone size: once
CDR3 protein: CASSRELDRLRLGGTEAFF
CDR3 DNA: TGTGCCAGCAGCCGGGAATTGGACAGGCTTAGATTGGGGGGTACTGAAGCTTTCTTT

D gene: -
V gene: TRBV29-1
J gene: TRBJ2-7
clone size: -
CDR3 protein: CSVADSLKQYF
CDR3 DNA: TGCAGCGTTGCGGACAGCTTAAAGCAGTACTTC

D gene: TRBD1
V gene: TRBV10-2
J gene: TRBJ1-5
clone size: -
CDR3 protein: CASSESLGQGNQPQHF
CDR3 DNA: TGCGCCAGCAGTGAGTCCCTGGGACAGGGGAATCAGCCCCAGCATTTT

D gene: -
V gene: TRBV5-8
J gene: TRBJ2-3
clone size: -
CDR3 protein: CASSRLNTDTQYF
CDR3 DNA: TGTGCCAGCAGCAGACTCAACACAGATACGCAGTATTTT

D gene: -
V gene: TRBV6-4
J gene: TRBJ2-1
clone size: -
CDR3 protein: CASSKDSYNEQFF
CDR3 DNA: TGTGCCAGCAGCAAGGACAGCTACAATGAGCAGTTCTTC

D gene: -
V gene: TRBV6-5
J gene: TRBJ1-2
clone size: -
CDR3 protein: CASSPVSGDGYTF
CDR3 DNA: TGTGCCAGCAGTCCAGTCTCAGGGGACGGCTACACCTTC

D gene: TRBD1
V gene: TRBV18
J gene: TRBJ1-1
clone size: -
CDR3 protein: CASSQGQGEMNTEAFF
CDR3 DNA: TGTGCCAGCTCCCAAGGACAGGGGGAAATGAACACTGAAGCTTTCTTT

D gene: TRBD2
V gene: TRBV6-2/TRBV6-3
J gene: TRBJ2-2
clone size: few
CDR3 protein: CASSYVERGAGELFF
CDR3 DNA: TGTGCCAGCAGTTACGTCGAGCGGGGCGCCGGGGAGCTGTTTTTT

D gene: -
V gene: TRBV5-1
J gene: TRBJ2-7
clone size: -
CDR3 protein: CASSLELGVSYEQYF
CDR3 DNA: TGCGCCAGCAGCTTGGAATTGGGAGTCTCCTACGAGCAGTACTTC

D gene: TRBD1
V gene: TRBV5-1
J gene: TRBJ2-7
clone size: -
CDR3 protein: CASSSRQGPTEQYF
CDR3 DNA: TGCGCCAGCAGCTCCCGACAGGGGCCAACCGAGCAGTACTTC

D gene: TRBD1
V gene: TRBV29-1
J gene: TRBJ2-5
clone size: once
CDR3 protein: CSVEQGARVETQYF
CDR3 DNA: TGCAGCGTTGAACAGGGGGCGCGAGTAGAGACCCAGTACTTC

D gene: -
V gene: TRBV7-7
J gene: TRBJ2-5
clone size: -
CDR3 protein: CASSTGGVWSETQYF
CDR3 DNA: TGTGCTAGCAGCACAGGAGGGGTGTGGTCAGAGACCCAGTACTTC

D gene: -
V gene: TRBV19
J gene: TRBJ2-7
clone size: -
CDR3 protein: CASKRGRGSRDEQYF
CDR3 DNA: TGTGCCAGTAAACGGGGTCGGGGGAGTCGAGACGAGCAGTACTTC

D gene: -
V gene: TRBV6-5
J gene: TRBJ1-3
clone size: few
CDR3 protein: CASMTGGSGNTIYF
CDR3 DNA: TGTGCCAGCATGACAGGAGGCTCTGGAAACACCATATATTTT

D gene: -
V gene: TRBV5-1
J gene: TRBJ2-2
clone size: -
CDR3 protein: CASGGANTGELFF
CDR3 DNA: TGCGCCAGCGGAGGAGCGAACACCGGGGAGCTGTTTTTT

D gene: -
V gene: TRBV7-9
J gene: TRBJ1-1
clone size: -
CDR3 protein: CASSPQGWVTEAFF
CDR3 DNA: TGTGCCAGCAGCCCCCAGGGTTGGGTTACTGAAGCTTTCTTT

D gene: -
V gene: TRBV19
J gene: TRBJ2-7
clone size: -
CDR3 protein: CASSIGLTYEQYF
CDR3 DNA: TGTGCCAGTAGTATAGGACTAACCTACGAGCAGTACTTC

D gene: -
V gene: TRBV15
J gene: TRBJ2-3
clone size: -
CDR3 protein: CATSRPWGRTQSTDTQYF
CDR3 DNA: TGTGCCACCAGCAGACCGTGGGGGCGGACCCAAAGCACAGATACGCAGTATTTT

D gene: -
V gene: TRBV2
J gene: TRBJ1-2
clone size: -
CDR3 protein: CASSGPDNTYGYTF
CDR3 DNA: TGTGCCAGCAGTGGGCCCGACAACACCTATGGCTACACCTTC

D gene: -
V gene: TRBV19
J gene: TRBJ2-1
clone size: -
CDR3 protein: CASSIGRGIEQFF
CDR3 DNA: TGTGCCAGTAGTATAGGAAGAGGGATTGAGCAGTTCTTC

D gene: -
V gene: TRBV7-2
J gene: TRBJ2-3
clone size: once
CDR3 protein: CASSLVGGGPTDTQYF
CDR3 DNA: TGTGCCAGCAGCTTAGTTGGGGGGGGGCCAACAGATACGCAGTATTTT

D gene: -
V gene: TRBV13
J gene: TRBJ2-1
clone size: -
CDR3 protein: CASSLKVLVNEQFF
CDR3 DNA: TGTGCCAGCAGCTTAAAAGTGTTAGTCAATGAGCAGTTCTTC

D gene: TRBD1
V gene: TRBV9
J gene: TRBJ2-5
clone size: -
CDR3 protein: CASSVGLGTGQETQYF
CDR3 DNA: TGTGCCAGCAGCGTAGGGCTCGGGACAGGGCAAGAGACCCAGTACTTC

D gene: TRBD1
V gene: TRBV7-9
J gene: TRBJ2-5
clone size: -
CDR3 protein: CASSLRDRDRGQETQYF
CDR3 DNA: TGTGCCAGCAGCTTGCGAGACCGGGACAGGGGCCAAGAGACCCAGTACTTC

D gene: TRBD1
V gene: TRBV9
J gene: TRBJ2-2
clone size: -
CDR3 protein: CASSFQGQGDTGELFF
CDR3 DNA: TGTGCCAGCAGTTTTCAAGGGCAGGGGGACACCGGGGAGCTGTTTTTT

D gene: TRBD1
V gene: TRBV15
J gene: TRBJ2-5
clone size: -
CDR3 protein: CATSRGTGIQETQYF
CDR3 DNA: TGTGCCACCAGCCGAGGGACAGGGATACAAGAGACCCAGTACTTC

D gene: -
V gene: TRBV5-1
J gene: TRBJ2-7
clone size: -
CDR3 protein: CASSLALQGPYEQYF
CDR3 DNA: TGCGCCAGCAGCTTGGCCCTACAGGGACCTTACGAGCAGTACTTC

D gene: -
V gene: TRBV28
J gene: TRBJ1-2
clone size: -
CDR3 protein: CASTNNYGYTF
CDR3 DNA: TGTGCCAGCACTAATAACTATGGCTACACCTTC

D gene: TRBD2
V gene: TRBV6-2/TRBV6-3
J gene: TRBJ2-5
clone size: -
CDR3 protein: CASSLHASGQETQYF
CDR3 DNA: TGTGCCAGCAGCCTCCACGCTAGCGGGCAAGAGACCCAGTACTTC

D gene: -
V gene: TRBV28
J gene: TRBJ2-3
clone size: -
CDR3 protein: CASSQYNTDTQYF
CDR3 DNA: TGTGCCAGCAGTCAGTACAACACAGATACGCAGTATTTT

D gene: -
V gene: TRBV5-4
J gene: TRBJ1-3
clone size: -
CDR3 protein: CASSSRGNTIYF
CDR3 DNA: TGTGCCAGCAGCTCGCGTGGAAACACCATATATTTT

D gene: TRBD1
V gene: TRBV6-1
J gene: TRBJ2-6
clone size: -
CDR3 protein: CASSERGDRADGANVLTF
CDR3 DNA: TGTGCCAGCAGTGAAAGGGGCGACAGGGCGGACGGGGCCAACGTCCTGACTTTC

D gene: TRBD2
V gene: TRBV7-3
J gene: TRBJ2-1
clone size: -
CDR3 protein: CASSRTSGEYNEQFF
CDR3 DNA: TGTGCCAGCAGCCGGACTAGCGGGGAATACAATGAGCAGTTCTTC

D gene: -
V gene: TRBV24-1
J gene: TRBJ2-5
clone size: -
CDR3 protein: CATSTGPGTQYF
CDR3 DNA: TGTGCCACCAGCACAGGCCCCGGGACCCAGTACTTC

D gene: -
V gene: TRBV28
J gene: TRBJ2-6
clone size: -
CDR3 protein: CASSWGGQVFSGANVLTF
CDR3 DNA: TGTGCCAGCAGTTGGGGGGGACAGGTTTTCTCTGGGGCCAACGTCCTGACTTTC

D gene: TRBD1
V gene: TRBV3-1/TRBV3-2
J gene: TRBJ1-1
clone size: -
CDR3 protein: CASSHGQGAATEAFF
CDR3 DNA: TGTGCCAGCAGCCACGGACAGGGGGCGGCCACTGAAGCTTTCTTT